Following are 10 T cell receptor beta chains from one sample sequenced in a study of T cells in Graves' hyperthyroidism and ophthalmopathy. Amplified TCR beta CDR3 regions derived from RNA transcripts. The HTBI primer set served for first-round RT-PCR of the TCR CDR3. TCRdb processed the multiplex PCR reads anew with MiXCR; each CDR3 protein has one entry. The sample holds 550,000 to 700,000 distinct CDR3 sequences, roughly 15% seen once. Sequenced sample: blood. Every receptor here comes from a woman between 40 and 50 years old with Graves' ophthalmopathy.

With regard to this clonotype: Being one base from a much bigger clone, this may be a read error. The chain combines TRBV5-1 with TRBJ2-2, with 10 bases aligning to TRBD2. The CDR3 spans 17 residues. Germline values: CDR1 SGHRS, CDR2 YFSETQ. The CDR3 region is CANSLASGSGNTGELFF. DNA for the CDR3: TGCGCCAACAGCTTGGCTAGCGGGAGTGGGAACACCGGGGAGCTGTTTTTT. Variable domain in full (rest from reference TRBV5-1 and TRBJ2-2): KAGVTQTPRYLIKTRGQQVTLSCSPISGHRSVSWYQQTPGQGLQFLFEYFSETQRNKGNFPGRFSGRQFSNSRSEMNVSTLELGDSALYLCANSLASGSGNTGELFFGEGSRLTVL.

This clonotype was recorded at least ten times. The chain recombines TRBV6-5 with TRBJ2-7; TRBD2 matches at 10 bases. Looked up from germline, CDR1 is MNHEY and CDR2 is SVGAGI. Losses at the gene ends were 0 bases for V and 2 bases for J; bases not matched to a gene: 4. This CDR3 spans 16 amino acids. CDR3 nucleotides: TGTGCCAGCAGTTACTCGAGACTAGCGGGTACCTACGAGCAGTACTTC. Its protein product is CASSYSRLAGTYEQYF.

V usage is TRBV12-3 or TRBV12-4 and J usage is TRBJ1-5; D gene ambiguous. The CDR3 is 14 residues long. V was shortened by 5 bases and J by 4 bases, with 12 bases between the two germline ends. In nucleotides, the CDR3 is TGTGCCAGCAGTCCTAATTTAGGGAATCAGCCCCAGCATTTT. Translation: CASSPNLGNQPQHF.

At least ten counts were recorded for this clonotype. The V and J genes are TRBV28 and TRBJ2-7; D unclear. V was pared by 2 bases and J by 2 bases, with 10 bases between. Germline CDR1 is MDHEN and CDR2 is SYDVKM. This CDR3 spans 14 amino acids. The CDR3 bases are TGTGCCAGCAGTTTAGGGCCCCAAACCTACGAGCAGTACTTC. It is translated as CASSLGPQTYEQYF.

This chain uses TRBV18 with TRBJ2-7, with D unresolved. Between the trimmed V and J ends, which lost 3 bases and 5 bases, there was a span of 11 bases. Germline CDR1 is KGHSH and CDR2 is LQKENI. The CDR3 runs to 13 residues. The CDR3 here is CASSPNYVDEQYF. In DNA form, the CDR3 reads TGTGCCAGCTCACCCAATTACGTCGACGAGCAGTACTTC.

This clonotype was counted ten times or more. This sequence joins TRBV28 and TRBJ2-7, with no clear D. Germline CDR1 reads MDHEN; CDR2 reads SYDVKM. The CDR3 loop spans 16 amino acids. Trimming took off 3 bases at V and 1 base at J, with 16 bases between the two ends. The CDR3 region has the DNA TGTGCCAGCAGTTTCACCCCGCATTACATATCCTACGAGCAGTACTTC. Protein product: CASSFTPHYISYEQYF. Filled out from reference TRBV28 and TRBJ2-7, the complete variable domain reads DVKVTQSSRYLVKRTGEKVFLECVQDMDHENMFWYRQDPGLGLRLIYFSYDVKMKEKGDIPEGYSVSREKKERFSLILESASTNQTSMYLCASSFTPHYISYEQYFGPGTRLTVT.

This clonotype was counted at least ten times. The CDR3: CASSPSPLTYEQYF. The CDR3 bases are TGCGCCAGCAGCCCCAGCCCGCTGACCTACGAGCAGTACTTC. The chain combines TRBV5-1 with TRBJ2-7; D unclear. The V end was cut by 4 bases, the J end by 2 bases, with 13 bases between. Germline CDR1 SGHRS, CDR2 YFSETQ. The CDR3 contains 14 residues. Full variable domain (outside the CDR3, taken from reference TRBV5-1 and TRBJ2-7): KAGVTQTPRYLIKTRGQQVTLSCSPISGHRSVSWYQQTPGQGLQFLFEYFSETQRNKGNFPGRFSGRQFSNSRSEMNVSTLELGDSALYLCASSPSPLTYEQYFGPGTRLTVT.

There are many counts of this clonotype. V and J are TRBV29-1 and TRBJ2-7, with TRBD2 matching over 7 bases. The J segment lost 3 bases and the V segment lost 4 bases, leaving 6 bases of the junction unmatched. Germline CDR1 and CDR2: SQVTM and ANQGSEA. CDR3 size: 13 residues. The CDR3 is CSVVGTIGYEQYF. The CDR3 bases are TGCAGCGTTGTAGGGACTATCGGCTACGAGCAGTACTTC.

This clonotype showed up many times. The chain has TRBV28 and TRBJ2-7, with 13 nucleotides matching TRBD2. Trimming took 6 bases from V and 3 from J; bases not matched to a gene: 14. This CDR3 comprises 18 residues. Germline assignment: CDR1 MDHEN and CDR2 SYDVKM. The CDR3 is CASSRTSGRAYRDYEQYF. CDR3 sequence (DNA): TGTGCCAGCAGCAGAACTAGCGGGAGGGCCTATAGGGACTACGAGCAGTACTTC.

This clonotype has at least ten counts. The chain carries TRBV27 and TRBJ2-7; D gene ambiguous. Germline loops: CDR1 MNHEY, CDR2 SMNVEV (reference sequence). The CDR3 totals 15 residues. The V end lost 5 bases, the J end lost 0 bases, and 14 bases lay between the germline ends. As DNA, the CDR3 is TGTGCCAGCAGTACGACCTCGGACGGCTCCTACGAGCAGTACTTC. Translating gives CASSTTSDGSYEQYF.